Each of the 14 T cell receptor beta chains below was sequenced from the same sample in a study of cytomegalovirus exposure and HLA in healthy donors. The PCR made use of 60 Vbeta and 13 Jbeta primers. Sequencing was performed with immunoSEQ multiplex PCR; in TCRdb, only in-frame clones are kept and a portion is missing. The table has roughly 110,000 clones, 60% to 85% seen once. Input material: PBMCs. The receptors shown here come from a female donor in good health and CMV-seronegative.

The rearrangement links TRBV9 to TRBJ1-2; 7 bases align to TRBD1. The V gene end was trimmed by 7 bases and the J gene end by 4 bases; junction bases not matched to a gene: 4. This CDR3 is 12 amino acids long. The germline gives CDR1 SGDLS, CDR2 YYNGEE. CDR3 residues: CASGDRVYGYTF. CDR3 in DNA: TGTGCCAGCGGAGACAGGGTCTATGGCTACACCTTC. The full variable domain, its missing parts supplied by reference TRBV9 and TRBJ1-2, is DSGVTQTPKHLITATGQRVTLRCSPRSGDLSVYWYQQSLDQGLQFLIQYYNGEERAKGNILERFSAQQFPDLHSELNLSSLELGDSALYFCASGDRVYGYTFGSGTRLTVV.

This clone turned up a few times. This rearrangement joins TRBV19 to TRBJ1-6; D ambiguous. The CDR3 sequence is 14 residues long. Germline CDR1 is LNHDA and CDR2 is SQIVND (reference sequence). V lost 2 bases and J lost 5, with 7 bases in between. CDR3: CASSITVDNSPLHF. CDR3 nucleotide sequence: TGTGCCAGTAGTATAACTGTGGATAATTCACCCCTCCACTTT.

The gene calls are TRBV30 and TRBJ1-6; D remains ambiguous. Germline V gene data show CDR1 as GTSNPN and CDR2 as SVGIG (reference sequence). Between the trimmed V and J ends, which lost 4 bases and 10 bases, there was a span of 14 bases. The CDR3 consists of 13 residues. The CDR3 region is CAWKYLAISPLHF. As DNA, the CDR3 is TGTGCCTGGAAGTACCTGGCCATATCACCCCTCCACTTT.

The chain recombines TRBV9 with TRBJ2-3; TRBD1 agrees at 10 bases. V lost 4 bases to trimming and J lost 5 bases; unmatched junction nucleotides: 13. The CDR3 is 17 residues long. The germline V gene has CDR1 SGDLS and CDR2 YYNGEE. The CDR3 loop reads CASSLTGTGARGDTQYF. Here the CDR3 DNA reads TGTGCCAGCAGCTTGACCGGGACAGGGGCAAGGGGAGATACGCAGTATTTT.

V gene TRBV10-2 combines with J gene TRBJ2-3; D unclear. Trimming stripped 0 bases from V and 4 bases from J, with 11 bases between. Germline loops: CDR1 WSHSY, CDR2 SAAADI. The CDR3 has 15 residues. The CDR3 DNA sequence: TGCGCCAGCAGTGAGTCTGTAGATCTCTCAGATACGCAGTATTTT. It is translated as CASSESVDLSDTQYF.

The rearrangement uses TRBV5-1 and TRBJ2-5; TRBD2 matches at 7 bases. Germline assignment: CDR1 SGHRS and CDR2 YFSETQ. After removal of 0 bases from V and 5 bases from J, the junction contained 7 bases not matched to a gene. The CDR3 is made up of 15 amino acids. CDR3 DNA: TGCGCCAGCAGCTTGGTCAGCGGGGAAGGGGAGACCCAGTACTTC. Encoded protein: CASSLVSGEGETQYF.

This rearrangement joins TRBV29-1 to TRBJ2-5; 16 bases agree with TRBD2. The CDR3 totals 15 residues. CDR1 SQVTM and CDR2 ANQGSEA come from the germline V gene. V shed 4 bases and J 5 bases; nucleotides not matched to a gene: 4. Here the CDR3 reads CSVAGTSGGAETQYF. The CDR3 nucleotides are TGCAGCGTTGCCGGGACTAGCGGGGGGGCCGAGACCCAGTACTTC.

The chain employs TRBV5-1 and TRBJ2-2; no definite D call. This CDR3 is 12 amino acids long. V gave up 0 bases and J gave up 6 bases, with 3 bases separating them. Germline values: CDR1 SGHRS, CDR2 YFSETQ. The CDR3 bases are TGCGCCAGCAGCTTGGTCGCCGGGGAGCTGTTTTTT. This sequence encodes CASSLVAGELFF.

This sequence joins TRBV19 and TRBJ1-6; D ambiguous. The germline V gene has CDR1 LNHDA and CDR2 SQIVND (reference sequence). V was pared by 6 bases and J by 8 bases, with 17 bases between. The CDR3 is 15 residues long. The CDR3 here is CASRGRGLGDSPLHF. In DNA, the CDR3 is TGTGCCAGTAGAGGGAGAGGGCTGGGTGATTCACCCCTCCACTTT. Looking up the rest from reference TRBV19 and TRBJ1-6 gives the full variable domain: DGGITQSPKYLFRKEGQNVTLSCEQNLNHDAMYWYRQDPGQGLRLIYYSQIVNDFQKGDIAEGYSVSREKKESFPLTVTSAQKNPTAFYLCASRGRGLGDSPLHFGNGTRLTVT.

The chain has TRBV7-2 and TRBJ2-2; 11 nucleotides align to TRBD2. The CDR3 contains 16 residues. Germline trimming cut 2 bases from V and 5 bases from J; bases unmatched to any gene: 4. Per the germline V gene, CDR1 is SGHTA and CDR2 is FQGNSA. The CDR3 nucleotides are TGTGCCAGCAGCTTAATAGCGGGGGGGGGTACCGGGGAGCTGTTTTTT. This translates into CASSLIAGGGTGELFF.

This chain joins TRBV7-6 and TRBJ2-7; 12 nucleotides line up with TRBD1. Per germline, CDR1 SGHVS and CDR2 FNYEAQ. This CDR3 is built from 20 residues. V gave up 5 bases and J gave up 0 bases; unmatched junction bases: 17. CDR3 sequence reads: CASSLIGTGQGASSSYEQYF. CDR3 sequence (DNA): TGTGCCAGCAGCCTTATCGGCACGGGACAGGGGGCATCGAGCTCCTACGAGCAGTACTTC.

This clone was picked up one time. The chain uses TRBV30 and TRBJ2-7, with TRBD1 as a possible D gene (5 bases). V was trimmed by 2 bases and J by 1 base, leaving 9 bases between them. In germline, CDR1 is GTSNPN, CDR2 SVGIG (reference sequence). This CDR3 has 13 amino acids. CDR3 nucleotide sequence: TGTGCCTGGAGTCAGGGTATGTCCTACGAGCAGTACTTC. As protein: CAWSQGMSYEQYF.

The chain joins TRBV4-2 to TRBJ2-1; possibly TRBD2 for D (6 bases). The germline V and J ends were trimmed by 1 base and 5 bases, with 15 bases remaining between them. The CDR3 extends over 16 amino acids. The V gene's germline CDR1 is LGHNA and CDR2 YNFKEQ. The CDR3 coding sequence is TGTGCCAGCAGCCAAGCCACCGGGACTCTTAACAATGAGCAGTTCTTC. It codes for CASSQATGTLNNEQFF.

V and J are TRBV18 and TRBJ1-2; TRBD1 might be the D (6 bases). Germline V CDR1 and CDR2: KGHSH, LQKENI. V was cut by 3 bases and J by 0 bases, with 8 bases left in between. This CDR3 has 14 residues. The CDR3 sequence is CASSPGQTNYGYTF. As DNA, the CDR3 is TGTGCCAGCTCACCCGGACAGACTAACTATGGCTACACCTTC. Drawing the rest from reference TRBV18 and TRBJ1-2, the complete variable domain is NAGVMQNPRHLVRRRGQEARLRCSPMKGHSHVYWYRQLPEEGLKFMVYLQKENIIDESGMPKERFSAEFPKEGPSILRIQQVVRGDSAAYFCASSPGQTNYGYTFGSGTRLTVV.